Below are 7 T cell receptor beta chains sequenced from a single sample in a study of T cell repertoires in cytomegalovirus infection. In TCRdb, the reads were re-called with MiXCR into one record per CDR3 protein. Among over 250,000 distinct CDR3 sequences listed, 22% were seen once. No cognate antigen is known for these TCRs. This specimen consisted of cultured PBMCs, obtained from culture after CMV antigen stimulation. All receptors come from a human donor in good health (CMV status not recorded). Some clones in this sample may be carry-over from other donors' samples.

In its sample, this clonotype was seen a few times. This chain uses TRBV6-8 with TRBJ2-3; D ambiguous. The CDR3 is 14 amino acids. Trimming left V 0 bases short and J 0 bases short, with 4 bases between. The germline V gene has CDR1 MNHGY and CDR2 SAAAGT. The CDR3: CASSYSISTDTQYF. Here the CDR3 DNA reads TGTGCCAGCAGTTACTCGATCAGCACAGATACGCAGTATTTT.

The chain recombines TRBV18 with TRBJ1-1, with TRBD1 matching over 10 bases. J gave up 3 bases and V 4 bases, and 5 bases lay outside the gene matches. The CDR3 contains 15 residues. Germline CDR1 KGHSH, CDR2 LQKENI. The CDR3 region has the DNA TGTGCCAGCTCACTAGCGACAGGGGGCTACACTGAAGCTTTCTTT. Amino acid sequence: CASSLATGGYTEAFF.

This chain uses TRBV4-2 with TRBJ1-4; D is perhaps TRBD1 (6 bases). The CDR3 consists of 14 residues. The germline V and J ends were trimmed by 1 base and 8 bases, with 11 bases remaining between them. Germline-derived CDR1 and CDR2 are LGHNA and YNFKEQ. The CDR3 DNA sequence: TGTGCCAGCAGCCAAGTATCAGGGGACGAAAAACTGTTTTTT. Translated: CASSQVSGDEKLFF.

In DNA, the CDR3 is TGTGCCAGCAGCTTAGGGGTCCAGGCCGGAAACACCATATATTTT. Its translation is CASSLGVQAGNTIYF. The gene calls are TRBV7-8 and TRBJ1-3; unclear D gene. Trimming shortened V by 1 base and J by 4 bases, and 11 bases separated the two germline ends. Germline V lookup: CDR1 SGHVS, CDR2 FQNEAQ. The CDR3 totals 15 residues.

This clonotype was seen a few times. The V gene is TRBV24-1, the J gene TRBJ2-5, with D unclear. V lost 9 bases and J 2 bases, leaving 15 bases between the germline ends. The germline V gene has CDR1 KGHDR and CDR2 SFDVKD. This CDR3 is built from 14 residues. The CDR3 DNA reads as TGTGCCACCGGTGCCTTAGGGCAACAAGAGACCCAGTACTTC. The encoded protein is CATGALGQQETQYF.

The rearrangement links TRBV7-2 to TRBJ2-7; D call uncertain. The CDR3 is 16 amino acids. Trimming stripped 1 base from V and 1 base from J, with 14 bases between. Germline V CDR1 and CDR2: SGHTA, FQGNSA. For the CDR3, the DNA is TGTGCCAGCAGCTTAGATCCCCGCGGCGTGTCCTACGAGCAGTACGTC. This sequence encodes CASSLDPRGVSYEQYV.

In its sample, this clonotype was seen a few times. This chain joins TRBV5-6 and TRBJ2-3; no definite D call. Germline assignment: CDR1 SGHDT and CDR2 YYEEEE. V lost 0 bases to trimming and J lost 3 bases, with 17 bases between them. This CDR3 region has 17 residues. CDR3 sequence reads: CASSLVLTGFRTDTQYF. CDR3 coding DNA: TGTGCCAGCAGCTTGGTGCTCACGGGTTTTAGGACAGATACGCAGTATTTT.